This T cell receptor beta chain was found in a study of shared clonotypes between healthy human individuals. Across the whole study: Per donor, three plates held CD4 naive cells, three held CD4 memory, two held CD8 naive and one held CD8 memory.

This CDR3 is 16 amino acids long. Germline lookup yields CDR1 LNHDA and CDR2 SQIVND (reference sequence). In its sample, this clone was seen a few times. One junction end does not reproduce the germline sequence, and a read error may be involved. Using immunoSEQ multiplex PCR, the repertoire was profiled, and TCRdb retains in-frame clones only, with some absent. This table has fewer than 200,000 clones, about 68% appearing once. Sample: memory CD4+ T cells sorted from blood. Subset denoted: CD45RA-negative fraction. This chain links TRBV19 with TRBJ2-5; possible D gene TRBD1, 6 bases. The clonotype originates from a man aged 30-40 years in good health. CDR3 region: CASSSWGQGDQETQYF. The DNA for the CDR3 is TGTGCCAGTAGTTCCTGGGGGCAGGGAGACCAGGAGACCCAGTACTTC.